This T cell receptor (beta chain) was documented in a study of T cells in Graves' hyperthyroidism and ophthalmopathy (dated by TCRdb to about 2019). For context, the study as a whole: Peripheral blood samples were taken at initial diagnosis, before any treatment was given. TCR V-J signatures able to tell the groups apart were searched for in a discovery cohort of some 97 patients, of whom around 42 had Graves' ophthalmopathy and about 60 had stable Graves' hyperthyroidism. Whether ophthalmopathy could be predicted prospectively was tested in an independent validation cohort made up of roughly 19 hyperthyroidism patients plus 17 patients who later progressed to ophthalmopathy. The 100 or so discovery patients were divided at random into training and test sets in a 7:3 ratio. The study also compared thyroid tissue and blood T-cell repertoires from about six Graves' hyperthyroidism patients. Once sampling was done, hyperthyroidism patients were given methimazole at a starting dose of 30 mg daily, whereas ophthalmopathy patients were given high-dose intravenous methylprednisolone. The paper describes TCR Vbeta CDR3 sequencing of about 140 peripheral blood samples, made up of some 42 ophthalmopathy patients, 70 to 75 hyperthyroidism patients and 17 progressor patients.

Regarding this clonotype: Its antigen specificity is not known. Relative to the germline gene, one junction end is altered; a read error may explain this.

Ophthalmopathy patients had moderately to severely active disease, Clinical Activity Score of at least 3, NOSPECS grade of at least 4, and duration under 3 months. Exclusion was applied to patients with uncontrolled infections, other autoimmune diseases, pregnancy or lactation. Clinical symptoms, serum thyroxine and TRAb, thyroid ultrasound, and orbital computed tomography formed the basis for the diagnoses. PBMCs were separated from under 12 ml of fresh peripheral blood using Ficoll-Paque density gradient centrifugation. Trizol reagent was used to extract total RNA, and RNA quality was then checked on an Agilent 2100 Bioanalyzer. TCR beta CDR3 regions were amplified from RNA transcripts. For the first round of RT-PCR on the TCR CDR3, the HTBI primer set was used together with the Qiagen OneStep RT-PCR kit. A second multiplex PCR round built the libraries, followed by size selection and purification. The libraries were sequenced on an Illumina HiSeq2000 using paired-end 100 bp reads. Per the source publication's procedure: SOAPnuke was used to process the raw data, with reads discarded if the reads contained adapters or uncalled bases, had a mean Phred below 15, or lacked an exact constant-primer or identifier match. High-quality paired reads were merged using COPE v1.2.5, and each unique nucleotide sequence was defined as a clonotype. MiTCR v1.1 was used to align clonotypes to the IMGT TRBV, TRBD and TRBJ reference segments. Analysis was restricted to V-J combinations with a frequency above 0.0001, which covered 98% to 99.2% of repertoires. A TCS score was defined as the ratio between F50 (clonal expansion) and ExV (chaos), using BLOSUM62-based TCRdist between CDR3 peptides within each V-J. Welch's t-statistics and random forest reduced several hundred V-J features to roughly 13, which were used in a naive Bayes classifier (R e1071). The raw public data were reprocessed by TCRdb itself: fastp quality trimming at Q25, MiXCR clonotype calling, in-frame beta chains only. Identical CDR3 proteins give one entry, which carries the most common genes and DNA. TCRdb, not the original authors, processed these V and J calls. Here the sample has about 52,000 distinct CDR3 sequences; roughly 50% occur a single time. The ten largest clones capture about 9.8% of the sample.

CDR1 and CDR2 are drawn from the germline V gene: SGDLS, YYNGEE. Including cysteine and phenylalanine, the CDR3 has 15 amino acids. Only the CDR3 DNA is retained, 45 bases long and in frame from the first base. The full study reports these points: A 13 V-J signature model separated ophthalmopathy from stable hyperthyroidism, with about 88% sensitivity and 81.08% specificity in cross-validation and 80%/75% in testing. Most expanded thyroid clonotypes (frequency above 0.001) were also found in blood, which suggests that blood repertoires may mirror thyroid immune responses. No statistical method was used to fix the sample size in advance, and group allocation was not hidden from the investigators. In validation, progression to ophthalmopathy was predicted by the model with around 71% sensitivity and around 76% specificity, a median of around 6.5 months before onset.

The TCR was taken from a woman in her fifties or sixties with Graves' ophthalmopathy. The sample taken for sequencing was blood. The chain uses TRBV9 and TRBJ1-1; TRBD1 might be the D gene, on 6 matching bases. The DNA reads TGTGCCAGCAGCGTAGCTCATTCAGGGGACACTGAAGCCTTCTTT. Its amino acids are CASSVAHSGDTEAFF.